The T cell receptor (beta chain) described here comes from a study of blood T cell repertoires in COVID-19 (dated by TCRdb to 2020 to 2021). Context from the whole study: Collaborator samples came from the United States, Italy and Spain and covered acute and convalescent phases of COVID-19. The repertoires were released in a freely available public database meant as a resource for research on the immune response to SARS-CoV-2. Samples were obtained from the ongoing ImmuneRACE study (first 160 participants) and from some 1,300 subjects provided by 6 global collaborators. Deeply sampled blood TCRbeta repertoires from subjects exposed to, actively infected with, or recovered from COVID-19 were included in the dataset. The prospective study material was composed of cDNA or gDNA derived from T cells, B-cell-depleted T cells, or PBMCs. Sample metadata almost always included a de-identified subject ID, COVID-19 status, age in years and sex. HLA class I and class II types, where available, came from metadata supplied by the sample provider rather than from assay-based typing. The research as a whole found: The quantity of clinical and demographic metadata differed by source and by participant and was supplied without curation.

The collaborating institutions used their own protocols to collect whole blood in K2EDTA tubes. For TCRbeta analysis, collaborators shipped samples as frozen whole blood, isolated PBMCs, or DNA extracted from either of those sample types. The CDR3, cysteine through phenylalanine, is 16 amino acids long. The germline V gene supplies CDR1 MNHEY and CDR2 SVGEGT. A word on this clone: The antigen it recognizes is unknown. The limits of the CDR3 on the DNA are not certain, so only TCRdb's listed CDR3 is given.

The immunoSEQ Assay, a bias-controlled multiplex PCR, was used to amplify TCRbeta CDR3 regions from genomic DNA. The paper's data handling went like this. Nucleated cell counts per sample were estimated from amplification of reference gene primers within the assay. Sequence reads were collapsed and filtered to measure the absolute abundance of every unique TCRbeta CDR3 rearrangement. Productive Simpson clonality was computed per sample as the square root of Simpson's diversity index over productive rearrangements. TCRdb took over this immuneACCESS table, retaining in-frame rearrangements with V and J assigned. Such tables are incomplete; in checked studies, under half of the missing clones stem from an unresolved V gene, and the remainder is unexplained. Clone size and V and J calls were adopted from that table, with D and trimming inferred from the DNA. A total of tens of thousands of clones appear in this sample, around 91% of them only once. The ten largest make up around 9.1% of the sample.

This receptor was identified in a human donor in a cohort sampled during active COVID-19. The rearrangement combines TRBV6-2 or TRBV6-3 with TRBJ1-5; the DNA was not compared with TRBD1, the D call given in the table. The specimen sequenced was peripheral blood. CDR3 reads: CASSLFGPGVDQPQHF.